This T cell receptor beta chain was captured by sequencing in a study of T cells in tumors and immune-related adverse events. Libraries were prepared by immunoSEQ multiplex PCR; TCRdb keeps only in-frame clonotypes and omits some of them. This sample has some 10,000 clones, with around 90% found just once. The sample consisted of lymph node tissue, taken from a patient treated with anti-PD-1 therapy. This receptor was taken from a female donor with metastatic renal cell carcinoma.

The CDR3 protein is CASSKGLAGRHNEQFF. The CDR3 DNA reads as TGTGCCAGCAGTAAGGGACTAGCGGGACGCCACAATGAGCAGTTCTTC. V gene TRBV27 combines with J gene TRBJ2-1; 13 bases agree with TRBD2. V trimming: 5 bases; J trimming: 5 bases; junction bases outside the gene matches: 6. The CDR3 is 16 residues long. The germline V gene encodes CDR1 MNHEY and CDR2 SMNVEV (reference sequence).